These 10 T cell receptor beta chains were all obtained from the same sample, sequenced in a study of cytomegalovirus exposure and HLA in healthy donors. Vbeta (60) and Jbeta (13) primers were used in the PCR. The assay was immunoSEQ multiplex PCR, and TCRdb's table has in-frame clones only and misses some. The sample has roughly 100,000 clones; approximately 70% are singletons. Input material: PBMCs. These receptor sequences come from a man aged 35 to 55 in good health and CMV-seropositive.

V usage is TRBV29-1 and J usage is TRBJ2-5, with 8 bases fitting TRBD2. Germline V CDR1 and CDR2: SQVTM, ANQGSEA. The CDR3 sequence is 13 residues long. With V trimmed by 4 bases and J by 3 bases, 4 bases remained unmatched. This chain's CDR3 is CSVGGTSEETQYF. The CDR3, as DNA: TGCAGCGTTGGGGGGACTAGTGAAGAGACCCAGTACTTC.

The chain links TRBV4-2 to TRBJ1-1; the D gene is possibly TRBD1 (6 bases). Between the trimmed V and J ends, which lost 2 bases and 5 bases, there was a span of 15 bases. The CDR3 has 15 residues. Germline V gene data show CDR1 as LGHNA and CDR2 as YNFKEQ. In DNA, the CDR3 is TGTGCCAGCAGCCAACAACAGGGAGGGAAGACTGAAGCTTTCTTT. It translates to CASSQQQGGKTEAFF.

The J gene is TRBJ2-5, the V gene TRBV28, with D possibly TRBD1 on 6 matching bases. V shed 5 bases and J shed 4 bases, with 8 bases lying between them. Germline V CDR1 and CDR2: MDHEN, SYDVKM. The CDR3 extends over 12 amino acids. The CDR3, as DNA: TGTGCCAGCAGTGGACAGAGAGAGACCCAGTACTTC. It encodes CASSGQRETQYF.

The genes are TRBV5-6 and TRBJ2-7; unclear D gene. Germline V lookup: CDR1 SGHDT, CDR2 YYEEEE. This CDR3 contains 12 residues. Trimming took 2 bases from V and 7 from J, leaving 10 bases between them. CDR3 sequence: CASSFSHGEQYV. As DNA, the CDR3 is TGTGCCAGCAGCTTTAGCCACGGGGAGCAGTACGTC.

The CDR3 loop is CASSGEGITEAFF. Written as DNA, the CDR3 is TGTGCCAGCAGTGGGGAGGGGATTACTGAAGCTTTCTTT. The chain has TRBV2 and TRBJ1-1; maybe TRBD1 (5 bases). The V and J ends lost 4 bases and 5 bases respectively, with 11 bases between them. The CDR3 totals 13 residues. Germline V gene sequence: CDR1 SNHLY, CDR2 FYNNEI.

The chain combines TRBV2 with TRBJ2-7; D is undetermined. Germline V gene lookup returns CDR1 SNHLY and CDR2 FYNNEI. Trimming removed 4 bases from V and 0 bases from J, with 13 bases in between. This CDR3 comprises 15 residues. The CDR3 DNA is TGTGCCAGCAGTGGGTCCAGCGCTAACTCCTACGAGCAGTACTTC. Its translation: CASSGSSANSYEQYF.

The chain carries TRBV7-9 and TRBJ1-4; the D is unclear. The CDR3 is 17 residues long. Germline V gene data show CDR1 as SEHNR and CDR2 as FQNEAQ (reference sequence). The V end was cut by 2 bases, the J end by 5 bases, with 18 bases between. The CDR3 loop reads CASSLTPLGRRNEKLFF. The CDR3 DNA follows: TGTGCCAGCAGCTTAACTCCACTGGGCAGGCGAAATGAAAAACTGTTTTTT.

This chain joins TRBV7-8 and TRBJ1-1; D gene uncertain. The CDR3 length is 13 residues. The germline gives CDR1 SGHVS, CDR2 FQNEAQ. Between the trimmed V and J ends, which lost 5 bases and 0 bases, there was a span of 7 bases. The CDR3 reads CASSPFMNTEAFF. The CDR3 region has the DNA TGTGCCAGCAGCCCCTTTATGAACACTGAAGCTTTCTTT. The variable domain in full, with the rest retrieved from reference TRBV7-8 and TRBJ1-1, is GAGVSQSPRYKVAKRGQDVALRCDPISGHVSLFWYQQALGQGPEFLTYFQNEAQLDKSGLPSDRFFAERPEGSVSTLKIQRTQQEDSAVYLCASSPFMNTEAFFGQGTRLTVV.

This CDR3 is CASRLEGAVEQFF. CDR3 nucleotide sequence: TGTGCAAGTCGCCTAGAAGGGGCAGTTGAGCAGTTCTTC. This sequence joins TRBV12-2 and TRBJ2-1; the table's TRBD1 call for D was not verified on the DNA. TRBV12-2 is deemed a pseudogene. CDR3 length equals 13 residues.

The chain is built from TRBV28 and TRBJ1-1; D uncertain. This CDR3 spans 13 amino acids. Per the germline V gene, CDR1 is MDHEN and CDR2 is SYDVKM. The V and J ends lost 3 bases and 6 bases respectively, with 11 bases between them. CDR3 nucleotides: TGTGCCAGCAGTTTTCCAGCTCAGGCTGAAGCTTTCTTT. It specifies CASSFPAQAEAFF.